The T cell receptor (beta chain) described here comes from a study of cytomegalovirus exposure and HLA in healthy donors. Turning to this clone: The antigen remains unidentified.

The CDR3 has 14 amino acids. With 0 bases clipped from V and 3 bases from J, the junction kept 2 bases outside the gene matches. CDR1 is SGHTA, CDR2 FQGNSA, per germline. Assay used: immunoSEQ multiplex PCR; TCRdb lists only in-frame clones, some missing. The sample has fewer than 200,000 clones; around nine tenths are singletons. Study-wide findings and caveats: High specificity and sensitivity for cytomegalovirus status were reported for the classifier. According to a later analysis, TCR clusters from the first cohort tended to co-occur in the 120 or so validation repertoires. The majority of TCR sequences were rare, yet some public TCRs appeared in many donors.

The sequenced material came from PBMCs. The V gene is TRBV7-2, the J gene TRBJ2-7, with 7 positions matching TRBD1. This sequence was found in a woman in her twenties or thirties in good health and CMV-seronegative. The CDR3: CASSLAGGYYEQYF. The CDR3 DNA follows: TGTGCCAGCAGCTTAGCAGGGGGCTACTACGAGCAGTACTTC.